A selection of T cell receptor beta chains follows, all from one sample in a study of neurological immune-mediated disorders. TCRdb ran MiXCR on the 5' RACE reads and lists one entry per CDR3 protein. This sample yields about 29,000 distinct CDR3 sequences, of which 10% to 15% are seen a single time; 7.8% belongs to the top ten. Sequenced: PBMCs. These receptors all stem from a man aged 55 to 70 in good health. Both conserved end residues are part of each CDR3. A D gene is named only where the DNA matches it firmly. Expanded clones are given a class, and other clones once, few, many or no size at all.

j_call	clone_size	cdr3_length	d_call	v_call	cdr3_aa	cdr3_nt
TRBJ2-3	many	16	TRBD2	TRBV7-2	CASNNIPGLAIDTQYF	TGTGCCAGCAACAACATACCGGGACTAGCTATAGATACGCAGTATTTT
TRBJ2-7	many	13	NA	TRBV7-2	CASSPQANYEQYF	TGTGCCAGCAGCCCACAGGCCAACTACGAGCAGTACTTC
TRBJ2-1	many	12	NA	TRBV28	CASSLLRNEQFF	TGTGCCAGCAGTTTGTTAAGAAATGAGCAGTTCTTC
TRBJ2-6	many	13	NA	TRBV20-1	CSVEISGANVLTF	TGCAGTGTCGAAATTTCTGGGGCCAACGTCCTGACTTTC
TRBJ1-1	few	15	NA	TRBV11-2	CASRFRSGGDTEAFF	TGTGCCAGCAGATTTAGGTCGGGGGGGGACACTGAAGCTTTCTTT
TRBJ2-1	many	13	NA	TRBV7-8	CACQRQNYNEQFF	TGTGCCTGCCAAAGACAGAACTACAATGAGCAGTTCTTC
TRBJ2-3	few	13	NA	TRBV20-1	CSARVTGADTQYF	TGCAGTGCTAGAGTAACTGGCGCAGATACGCAGTATTTT
TRBJ2-7	many	14	NA	TRBV5-1	CASSFRTEDYEQYF	TGCGCCAGCAGCTTCCGGACAGAAGACTACGAGCAGTACTTC
TRBJ2-7	many	14	NA	TRBV20-1	CSAPRLLSSYEQYF	TGCAGTGCTCCGAGACTTTTGAGCTCCTACGAGCAGTACTTC
TRBJ1-5	many	14	NA	TRBV7-2	CASSLDSGNQPQHF	TGTGCCAGCAGCTTAGATTCGGGAAATCAGCCCCAGCATTTT
TRBJ2-5	many	14	NA	TRBV5-1	CASSGTGNQETQYF	TGCGCCAGCAGCGGAACAGGGAACCAAGAGACCCAGTACTTC
TRBJ2-7	many	13	NA	TRBV6-5	CASSYFSSYEQYF	TGTGCCAGCAGTTACTTTAGCTCCTACGAGCAGTACTTC
TRBJ2-7	NA	12	NA	TRBV5-1	CASSSAVAYQYF	TGCGCCAGCAGCTCGGCGGTTGCCTACCAGTACTTC
TRBJ1-6	NA	14	NA	TRBV20-1	CSASIGGNNSPLHF	TGCAGTGCTAGTATTGGCGGCAATAATTCACCCCTCCACTTT
TRBJ2-3	many	15	NA	TRBV28	CASSSDWQAYSIPYF	TGTGCCAGCAGTTCCGACTGGCAGGCGTACTCAATTCCGTATTTT
TRBJ1-1	many	12	NA	TRBV28	CASSPLGTEAFF	TGTGCCAGCAGCCCTCTGGGGACTGAAGCTTTCTTT
TRBJ1-5	NA	14	NA	TRBV7-2	CASSLDGYNQPQHF	TGTGCCAGCAGCTTAGACGGATACAATCAGCCCCAGCATTTT
TRBJ1-2	many	14	NA	TRBV6-5	CASRAALSNYGYTF	TGTGCCAGCAGAGCCGCGTTGAGCAACTATGGCTACACCTTC
TRBJ1-2	many	14	NA	TRBV13	CASSGDRENYGYTF	TGTGCCAGCAGCGGGGATAGGGAAAACTATGGCTACACCTTC
TRBJ2-7	NA	22	NA	TRBV5-5	CASSFYICSAREKGTGRYEQYF	NA
TRBJ2-2	NA	16	NA	TRBV7-9	CASSPPGTITPGSCFF	NA
TRBJ1-1	medium-sized	13	NA	TRBV7-6	CASSAGGNTEAFF	TGTGCCAGCAGCGCTGGGGGAAACACTGAAGCTTTCTTT
TRBJ2-1	many	15	TRBD2	TRBV7-2	CASSSASGSTNEQFF	TGTGCCAGCAGCTCCGCTAGCGGGAGTACCAATGAGCAGTTCTTC
TRBJ2-5	many	14	NA	TRBV20-1	CSARELAHGETQYF	TGCAGTGCTAGAGAGTTGGCCCACGGGGAGACCCAGTACTTC
TRBJ2-2	many	13	NA	TRBV12-3/TRBV12-4	CASSLRVTGELFF	TGTGCCAGCAGTTTAAGAGTAACCGGGGAGCTGTTTTTT
TRBJ1-5	many	14	NA	TRBV20-1	CSARDGGSGQPQHF	TGCAGTGCTAGAGATGGGGGGTCGGGTCAGCCCCAGCATTTT
TRBJ1-4	many	11	NA	TRBV4-1	CASSQDRELFF	TGCGCCAGCAGCCAAGATCGTGAGTTGTTTTTT
TRBJ1-3	many	14	NA	TRBV6-6	CASSRGTTGNTIYF	TGTGCCAGCAGTAGAGGGACAACTGGAAACACCATATATTTT
TRBJ2-6	NA	13	TRBD1	TRBV2	CARGQSGANVLTF	TGTGCCAGGGGACAGTCTGGGGCCAACGTCCTGACTTTC
TRBJ2-5	many	14	TRBD2	TRBV7-7	CASSPSPGGETQYF	TGTGCCAGCAGCCCCTCACCCGGGGGGGAGACCCAGTACTTC
TRBJ2-5	many	13	TRBD2	TRBV2	CAIREDTQETQYF	TGTGCCATCCGGGAGGACACCCAAGAGACCCAGTACTTC
TRBJ2-5	NA	15	NA	TRBV6-5	CASSYRFGTQETQYF	TGTGCCAGCAGTTACCGATTCGGGACTCAAGAGACCCAGTACTTC
TRBJ2-1	many	13	NA	TRBV5-1	CASSLNQGREQFF	TGCGCCAGCAGCTTGAATCAGGGGCGCGAGCAGTTCTTC
TRBJ2-3	many	14	NA	TRBV20-1	CSARQLSHTDTQYF	TGCAGTGCTAGGCAGCTTTCCCACACAGATACGCAGTATTTT
TRBJ1-2	medium-sized	12	NA	TRBV5-1	CASSTQGYGYTF	TGCGCCAGCAGCACCCAAGGTTATGGCTACACCTTC